This is a list of T cell receptor beta chains from one sample in a study of shared clonotypes between healthy human individuals. Clones were read by immunoSEQ multiplex PCR, and TCRdb kept only the in-frame ones, dropping some. The table includes fewer than 600,000 clones, 75% to 85% detected once. Sequenced input: PBMCs. These TCRs come from a woman in her 40s in good health. Some clones in this sample may be carry-over from other donors' samples. Each CDR3 is given with its conserved first and last residue. A D gene is named only where the DNA matches it firmly. Only some rows state a clone size, as once, few, many or a class for expanded clones.

abundance	j_gene	v_gene	d_gene	CDR3aa	CDR3nt
NA	TRBJ2-5	TRBV20-1	NA	CSADKRETQYF	TGCAGTGCCGATAAGCGGGAGACCCAGTACTTC
NA	TRBJ1-4	TRBV6-1	NA	CASSGTGQYEKLFF	TGTGCCAGCAGTGGGACGGGGCAGTATGAAAAACTGTTTTTT
few	TRBJ1-2	TRBV28	NA	CASSSRGANYGYTF	TGTGCCAGCAGTTCCCGGGGAGCTAACTATGGCTACACCTTC
once	TRBJ2-7	TRBV7-9	NA	CASSLSPNYEQYF	TGTGCCAGCAGCCTATCTCCGAACTACGAGCAGTACTTC
NA	TRBJ1-2	TRBV6-1	NA	CASSEGPNYGYTF	TGTGCCAGCAGTGAAGGGCCTAACTATGGCTACACCTTC
NA	TRBJ1-5	TRBV2	NA	CASSESGGNQPQHF	TGTGCCAGCAGTGAATCCGGGGGGAATCAGCCCCAGCATTTT
once	TRBJ1-5	TRBV21-1	NA	CASINSRQGPNNQPQHF	TGTGCCAGCATCAATAGCCGACAGGGACCGAACAATCAGCCCCAGCATTTT
NA	TRBJ2-7	TRBV29-1	TRBD1	CSVELGTGGSWEQYF	TGCAGCGTTGAACTAGGGACAGGGGGGAGCTGGGAGCAGTACTTC
NA	TRBJ1-1	TRBV6-1	TRBD1	CASSRTGGTEAFF	TGTGCCAGCAGTAGAACAGGGGGCACTGAAGCTTTCTTT
few	TRBJ2-3	TRBV5-8	TRBD2	CASSFKTGLGTDTQYF	TGTGCCAGCAGCTTCAAAACGGGACTAGGCACAGATACGCAGTATTTT
NA	TRBJ2-7	TRBV28	NA	CASKNSGAAPYEQYF	TGTGCCAGCAAAAACTCTGGAGCGGCCCCCTACGAGCAGTACTTC
NA	TRBJ2-3	TRBV19	TRBD1	CASTTGGSADTQYF	TGTGCCAGTACGACAGGGGGCTCGGCAGATACGCAGTATTTT
NA	TRBJ2-7	TRBV30	TRBD1	CAWSTQRDRAPYEQYF	TGTGCCTGGAGTACCCAAAGGGACAGGGCTCCCTACGAGCAGTACTTC
few	TRBJ2-1	TRBV28	TRBD2	CASSQLAGGSYNEQFF	TGTGCCAGCAGCCAACTAGCGGGAGGGTCCTACAATGAGCAGTTCTTC
NA	TRBJ2-7	TRBV7-2	NA	CASSAGTQGYEQYF	TGTGCCAGCAGCGCCGGGACCCAAGGCTACGAGCAGTACTTC
NA	TRBJ2-7	TRBV10-1	NA	CASSAHDCGDAGLYDEQYF	TGCGCCAGCAGCGCCCACGACTGTGGAGACGCTGGCCTCTACGACGAGCAGTACTTC
few	TRBJ1-4	TRBV15	NA	CATSRDLILWGVQEKLFF	TGTGCCACCAGCAGAGATCTAATTTTGTGGGGGGTTCAAGAAAAACTGTTTTTT
once	TRBJ2-3	TRBV7-2	NA	CASSLRSSQNTDTQYF	TGTGCCAGCAGCTTAAGGTCTAGCCAAAACACAGATACGCAGTATTTT
NA	TRBJ2-7	TRBV10-3	TRBD1	CAISLGQGLYEQYF	TGTGCCATCAGCCTGGGACAGGGTTTATACGAGCAGTACTTC
NA	TRBJ2-3	TRBV29-1	TRBD2	CSVEGTSESTDTQYF	TGCAGCGTTGAGGGGACTAGCGAGAGCACAGATACGCAGTATTTT
NA	TRBJ1-4	TRBV29-1	NA	CSARTQNEKLFF	TGCAGCGCACGAACCCAGAACGAAAAACTGTTTTTT
NA	TRBJ2-2	TRBV9	TRBD1	CASSGRTGQVTGELFF	TGTGCCAGCAGCGGACGGACAGGGCAGGTGACCGGGGAGCTGTTTTTT